Below, 6 T cell receptor beta chains from the same sample are listed, as sequenced in a study of blood T cell repertoires in COVID-19. The method was immunoSEQ multiplex PCR; TCRdb's version includes in-frame clones alone and lacks a portion of them. The table shows tens of thousands of clones, with roughly four fifths occurring only once. Sequenced sample: peripheral blood. The receptor source for this set is a man aged 50 or older with acute or convalescent COVID-19.

The rearrangement uses TRBV14 and TRBJ2-7; 10 bases match TRBD1. CDR1 is SGHDN, CDR2 FVKESK, per germline. Trimming took 3 bases from V and 4 from J; bases not matched to a gene: 12. The CDR3 is made up of 17 amino acids. The CDR3, as DNA: TGTGCCAGCAGCCAGAGGATAGACAGGGGGCGCAGATACGAGCAGTACTTC. Protein: CASSQRIDRGRRYEQYF.

V gene TRBV21-1 combines with J gene TRBJ1-6; the D call in the table, TRBD1, was not verified against the DNA. TRBV21-1 is a documented pseudogene. The length of the CDR3 is 15 residues. This CDR3 reads CASSKTRQVGSPLHF. CDR3 DNA: TGTGCCAGCAGCAAAACACGTCAGGTGGGTTCACCCCTCCACTTT.

The V call is TRBV19, the J call TRBJ2-7; 9 bases fit TRBD1. J was trimmed by 4 bases and V by 5 bases; bases with no gene match: 9. Germline CDR1 reads LNHDA; CDR2 reads SQIVND (reference sequence). The CDR3 is made up of 15 amino acids. CDR3 coding DNA: TGTGCCAGTAGTCCACGAACAGGGGGCGGGTACGAGCAGTACTTC. This codes for CASSPRTGGGYEQYF.

A single count supports this clone. The genes are TRBV28 and TRBJ1-2, with TRBD1 identical over 10 bases. J was trimmed by 8 bases and V by 7 bases; bases with no gene match: 13. Germline loops: CDR1 MDHEN, CDR2 SYDVKM. CDR3 length: 15 residues. CDR3 region: CASTRTGGDVRGYTF. For the CDR3, the DNA is TGTGCCAGCACCCGGACAGGGGGTGACGTTAGGGGCTACACCTTC.

This chain connects TRBV15 to TRBJ2-7, with a possible D match to TRBD2 (5 bases). Germline V CDR1 and CDR2: LNHNV, YYDKDF (reference sequence). The CDR3 is 13 residues long. V lost 1 base and J lost 7, with 11 bases in between. The CDR3 sequence: CATSRVGEGEQYF. The DNA of the CDR3 is TGTGCCACCAGCAGAGTCGGGGAAGGAGAGCAGTACTTC.

This clone came up a few times. The chain couples TRBV13 to TRBJ2-3; 11 bases match TRBD2. Per germline, CDR1 PRHDT and CDR2 FYEKMQ (reference sequence). This CDR3 comprises 15 residues. J gave up 3 bases and V 4 bases, and 3 bases lay outside the gene matches. The CDR3 bases are TGTGCCAGCAGCTCAACTAGCGGGAGTACAGATACGCAGTATTTT. It translates to CASSSTSGSTDTQYF.